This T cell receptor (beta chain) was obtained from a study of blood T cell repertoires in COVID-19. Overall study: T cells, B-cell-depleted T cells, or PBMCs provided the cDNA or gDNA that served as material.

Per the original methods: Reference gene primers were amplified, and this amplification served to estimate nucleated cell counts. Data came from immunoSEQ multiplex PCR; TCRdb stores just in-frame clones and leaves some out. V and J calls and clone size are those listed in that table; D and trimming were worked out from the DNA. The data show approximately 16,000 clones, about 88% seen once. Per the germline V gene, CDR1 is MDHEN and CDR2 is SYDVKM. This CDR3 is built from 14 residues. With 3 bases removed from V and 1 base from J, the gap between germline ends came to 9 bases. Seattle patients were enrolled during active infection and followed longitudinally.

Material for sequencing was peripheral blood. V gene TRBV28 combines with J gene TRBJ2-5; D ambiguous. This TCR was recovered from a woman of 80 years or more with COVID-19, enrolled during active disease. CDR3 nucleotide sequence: TGTGCCAGCAGTTTGTCCCAGGTCCAAGAGACCCAGTACTTC. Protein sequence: CASSLSQVQETQYF. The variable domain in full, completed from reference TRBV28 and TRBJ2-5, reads DVKVTQSSRYLVKRTGEKVFLECVQDMDHENMFWYRQDPGLGLRLIYFSYDVKMKEKGDIPEGYSVSREKKERFSLILESASTNQTSMYLCASSLSQVQETQYFGPGTRLLVL.